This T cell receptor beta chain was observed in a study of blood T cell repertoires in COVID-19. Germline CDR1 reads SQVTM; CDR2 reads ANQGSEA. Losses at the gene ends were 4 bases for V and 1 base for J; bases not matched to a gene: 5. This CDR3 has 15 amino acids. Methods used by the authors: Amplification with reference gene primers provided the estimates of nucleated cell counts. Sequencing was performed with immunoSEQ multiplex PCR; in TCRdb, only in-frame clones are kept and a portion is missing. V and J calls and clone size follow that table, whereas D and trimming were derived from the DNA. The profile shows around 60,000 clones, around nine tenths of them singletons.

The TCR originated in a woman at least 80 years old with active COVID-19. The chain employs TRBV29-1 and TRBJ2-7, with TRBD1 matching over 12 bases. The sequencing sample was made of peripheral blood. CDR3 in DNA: TGCAGCGTTGGCAGGGACAGGGGGCCGTCCTACGAGCAGTACTTC. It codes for CSVGRDRGPSYEQYF.